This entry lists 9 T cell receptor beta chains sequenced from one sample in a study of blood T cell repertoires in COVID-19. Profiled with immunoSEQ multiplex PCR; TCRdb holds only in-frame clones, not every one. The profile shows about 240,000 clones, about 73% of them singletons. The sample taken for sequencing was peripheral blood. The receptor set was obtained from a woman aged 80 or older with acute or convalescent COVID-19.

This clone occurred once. CDR3 nucleotides: TGTGCCAGCAGCCCGGACAGGGTTACGAATGAAAAACTGTTTTTT. As protein: CASSPDRVTNEKLFF. V usage is TRBV27 and J usage is TRBJ1-4, with 8 nucleotides matching TRBD1. The CDR3 spans 15 residues. After removal of 6 bases from V and 5 bases from J, the junction contained 8 bases not matched to a gene. Germline V gene data show CDR1 as MNHEY and CDR2 as SMNVEV (reference sequence).

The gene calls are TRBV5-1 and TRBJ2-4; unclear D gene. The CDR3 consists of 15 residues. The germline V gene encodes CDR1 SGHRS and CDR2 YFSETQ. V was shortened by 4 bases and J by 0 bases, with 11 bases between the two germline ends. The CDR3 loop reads CASSPSGTAKNIQYF. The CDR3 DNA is TGCGCCAGCAGCCCCTCCGGTACAGCCAAAAACATTCAGTACTTC.

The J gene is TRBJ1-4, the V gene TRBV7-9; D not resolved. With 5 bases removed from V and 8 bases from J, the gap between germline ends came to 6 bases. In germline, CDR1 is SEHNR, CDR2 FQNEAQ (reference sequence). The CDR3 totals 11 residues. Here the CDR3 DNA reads TGTGCCAGCAGCCCCTCGGAAAAACTGTTTTTT. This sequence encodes CASSPSEKLFF.

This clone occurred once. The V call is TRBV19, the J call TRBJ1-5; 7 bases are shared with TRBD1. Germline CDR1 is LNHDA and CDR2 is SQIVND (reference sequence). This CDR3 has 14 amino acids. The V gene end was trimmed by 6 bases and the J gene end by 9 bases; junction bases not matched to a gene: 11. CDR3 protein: CASRGGQGKGPQHF. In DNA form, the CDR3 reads TGTGCCAGTAGAGGGGGCCAGGGTAAAGGGCCCCAGCATTTT.

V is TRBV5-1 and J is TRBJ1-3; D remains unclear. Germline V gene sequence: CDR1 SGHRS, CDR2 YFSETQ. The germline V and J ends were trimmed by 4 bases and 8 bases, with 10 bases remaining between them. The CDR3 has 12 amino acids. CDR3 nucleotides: TGCGCCAGCAGCCCCCCGTCGGACACCATATATTTT. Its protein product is CASSPPSDTIYF.

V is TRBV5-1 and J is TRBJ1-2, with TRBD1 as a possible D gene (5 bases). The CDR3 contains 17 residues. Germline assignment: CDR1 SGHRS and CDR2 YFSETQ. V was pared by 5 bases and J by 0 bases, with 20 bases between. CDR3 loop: CASSLGGRVQANYGYTF. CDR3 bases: TGCGCCAGCAGTCTGGGAGGCAGGGTGCAAGCTAACTATGGCTACACCTTC.

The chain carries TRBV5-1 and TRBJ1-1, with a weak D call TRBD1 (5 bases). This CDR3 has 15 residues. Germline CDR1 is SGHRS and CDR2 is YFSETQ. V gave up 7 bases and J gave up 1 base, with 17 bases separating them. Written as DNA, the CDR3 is TGCGCCAGCGTGGCTCAACTGGGGGGGAACACTGAAGCTTTCTTT. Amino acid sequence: CASVAQLGGNTEAFF.

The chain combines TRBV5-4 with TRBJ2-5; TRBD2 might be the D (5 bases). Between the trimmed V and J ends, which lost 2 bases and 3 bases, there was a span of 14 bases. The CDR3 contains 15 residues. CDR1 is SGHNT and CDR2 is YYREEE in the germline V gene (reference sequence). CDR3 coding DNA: TGTGCCAGCAGCTTCGGCACGCGGGTAGAAGAGACCCAGTACTTC. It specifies CASSFGTRVEETQYF.

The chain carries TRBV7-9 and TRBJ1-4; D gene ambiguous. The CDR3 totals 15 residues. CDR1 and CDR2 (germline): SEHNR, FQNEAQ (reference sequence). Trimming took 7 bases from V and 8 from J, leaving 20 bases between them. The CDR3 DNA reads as TGTGCCAGCACCGACTGGTCGATCCGAGGGGAAAAACTGTTTTTT. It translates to CASTDWSIRGEKLFF.